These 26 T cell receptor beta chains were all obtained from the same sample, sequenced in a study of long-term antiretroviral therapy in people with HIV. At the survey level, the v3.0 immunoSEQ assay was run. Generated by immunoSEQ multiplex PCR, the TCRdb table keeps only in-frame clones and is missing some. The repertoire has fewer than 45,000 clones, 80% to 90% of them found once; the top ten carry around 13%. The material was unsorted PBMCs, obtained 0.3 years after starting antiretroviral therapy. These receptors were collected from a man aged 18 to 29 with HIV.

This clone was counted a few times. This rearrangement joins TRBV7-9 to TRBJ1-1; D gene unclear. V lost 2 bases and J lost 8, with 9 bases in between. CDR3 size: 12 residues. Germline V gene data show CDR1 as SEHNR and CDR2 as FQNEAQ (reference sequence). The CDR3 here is CASSLMGSEAFF. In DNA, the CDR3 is TGTGCCAGCAGCTTAATGGGATCGGAAGCTTTCTTT.

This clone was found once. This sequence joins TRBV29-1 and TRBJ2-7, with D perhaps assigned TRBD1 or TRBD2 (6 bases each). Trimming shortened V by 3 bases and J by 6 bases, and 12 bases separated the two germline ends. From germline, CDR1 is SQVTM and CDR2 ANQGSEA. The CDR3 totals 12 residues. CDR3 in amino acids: CSVDEGGLEQYF. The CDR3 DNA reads TGCAGCGTTGACGAGGGGGGCCTCGAGCAGTACTTC.

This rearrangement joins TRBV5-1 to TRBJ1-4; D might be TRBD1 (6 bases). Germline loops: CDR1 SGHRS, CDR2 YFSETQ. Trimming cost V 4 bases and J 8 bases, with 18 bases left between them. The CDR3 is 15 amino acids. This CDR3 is CASSPQGAGDEKLFF. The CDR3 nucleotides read TGCGCCAGCAGCCCACAGGGAGCCGGAGACGAAAAACTGTTTTTT.

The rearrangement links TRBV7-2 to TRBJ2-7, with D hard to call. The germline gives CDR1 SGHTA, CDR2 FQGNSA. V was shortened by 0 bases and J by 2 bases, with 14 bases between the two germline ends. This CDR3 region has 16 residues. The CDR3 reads CASSLASSDLTYEQYF. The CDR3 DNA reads TGTGCCAGCAGCTTAGCCTCCTCCGACTTAACCTACGAGCAGTACTTC. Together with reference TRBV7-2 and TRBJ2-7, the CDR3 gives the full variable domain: GAGVSQSPSNKVTEKGKDVELRCDPISGHTALYWYRQSLGQGLEFLIYFQGNSAPDKSGLPSDRFSAERTGGSVSTLTIQRTQQEDSAVYLCASSLASSDLTYEQYFGPGTRLTVT.

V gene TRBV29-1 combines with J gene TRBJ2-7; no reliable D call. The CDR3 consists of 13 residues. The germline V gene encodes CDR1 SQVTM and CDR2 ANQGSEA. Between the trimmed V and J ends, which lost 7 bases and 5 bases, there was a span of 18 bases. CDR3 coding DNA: TGCAGCGCCGTCGGCGGAGTAAGTAACGAGCAGTACTTC. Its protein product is CSAVGGVSNEQYF.

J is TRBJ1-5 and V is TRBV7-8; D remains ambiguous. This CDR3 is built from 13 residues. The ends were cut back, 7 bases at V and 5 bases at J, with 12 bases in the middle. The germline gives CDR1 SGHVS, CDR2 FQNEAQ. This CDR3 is CASNLGGDQPQHF. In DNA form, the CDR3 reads TGTGCCAGCAACCTCGGAGGAGATCAGCCCCAGCATTTT. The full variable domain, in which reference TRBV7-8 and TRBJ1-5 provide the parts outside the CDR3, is GAGVSQSPRYKVAKRGQDVALRCDPISGHVSLFWYQQALGQGPEFLTYFQNEAQLDKSGLPSDRFFAERPEGSVSTLKIQRTQQEDSAVYLCASNLGGDQPQHFGDGTRLSIL.

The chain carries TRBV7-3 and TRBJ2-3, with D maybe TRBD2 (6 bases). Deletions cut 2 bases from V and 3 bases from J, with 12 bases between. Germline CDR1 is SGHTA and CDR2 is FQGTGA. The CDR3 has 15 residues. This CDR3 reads CASSLGGVETDTQYF. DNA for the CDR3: TGTGCCAGCAGCTTAGGCGGGGTCGAAACAGATACGCAGTATTTT.

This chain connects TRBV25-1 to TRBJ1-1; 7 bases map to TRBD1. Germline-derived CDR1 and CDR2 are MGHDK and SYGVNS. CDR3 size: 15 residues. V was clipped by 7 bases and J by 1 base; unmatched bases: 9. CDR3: CASTPSGTANTEAFF. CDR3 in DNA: TGTGCCAGCACCCCTTCGGGGACAGCGAACACTGAAGCTTTCTTT. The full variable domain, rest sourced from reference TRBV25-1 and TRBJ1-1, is EADIYQTPRYLVIGTGKKITLECSQTMGHDKMYWYQQDPGMELHLIHYSYGVNSTEKGDLSSESTVSRIRTEHFPLTLESARPSHTSQYLCASTPSGTANTEAFFGQGTRLTVV.

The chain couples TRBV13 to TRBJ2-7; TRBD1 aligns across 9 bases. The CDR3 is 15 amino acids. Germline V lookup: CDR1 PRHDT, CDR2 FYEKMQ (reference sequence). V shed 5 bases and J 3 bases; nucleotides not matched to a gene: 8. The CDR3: CASSPGTGTLYEQYF. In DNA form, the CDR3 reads TGTGCCAGCAGCCCCGGGACAGGGACACTCTACGAGCAGTACTTC.

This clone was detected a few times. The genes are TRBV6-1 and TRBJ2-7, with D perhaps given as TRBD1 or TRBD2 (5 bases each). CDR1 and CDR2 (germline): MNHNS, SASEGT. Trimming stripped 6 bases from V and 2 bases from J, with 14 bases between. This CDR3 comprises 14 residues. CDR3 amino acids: CASRTGTATYEQYF. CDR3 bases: TGTGCCAGCAGGACCGGGACGGCCACCTACGAGCAGTACTTC.

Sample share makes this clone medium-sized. The DNA of the CDR3 is TGTGCCAGTACCATGGGTGGGGGTTCCTACAATGAGCAGTTCTTC. Translation gives CASTMGGGSYNEQFF. The V and J genes are TRBV19 and TRBJ2-1; TRBD1 or TRBD2 may be the D gene (5 bases each). Germline V gene sequence: CDR1 LNHDA, CDR2 SQIVND (reference sequence). Trimming shortened V by 7 bases and J by 1 base, and 14 bases separated the two germline ends. The CDR3 totals 15 residues.

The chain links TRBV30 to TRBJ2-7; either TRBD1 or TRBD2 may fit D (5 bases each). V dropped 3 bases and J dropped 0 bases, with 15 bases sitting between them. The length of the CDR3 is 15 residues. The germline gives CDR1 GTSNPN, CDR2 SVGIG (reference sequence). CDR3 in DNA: TGTGCCTGGAGCCCCTGGACTGACAGCTCCTACGAGCAGTACTTC. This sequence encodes CAWSPWTDSSYEQYF.

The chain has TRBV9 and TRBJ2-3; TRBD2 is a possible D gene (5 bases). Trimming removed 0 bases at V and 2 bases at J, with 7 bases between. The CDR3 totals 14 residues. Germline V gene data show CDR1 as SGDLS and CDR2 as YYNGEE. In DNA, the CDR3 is TGTGCCAGCAGCGTAGGAGGGTACACAGATACGCAGTATTTT. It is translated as CASSVGGYTDTQYF.

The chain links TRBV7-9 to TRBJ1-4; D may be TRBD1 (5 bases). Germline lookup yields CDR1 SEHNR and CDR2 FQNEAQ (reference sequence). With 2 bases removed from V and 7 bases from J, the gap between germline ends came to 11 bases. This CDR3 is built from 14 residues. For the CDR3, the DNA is TGTGCCAGCAGCTTAATAAGTGGGGGTGAAAAACTGTTTTTT. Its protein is CASSLISGGEKLFF.

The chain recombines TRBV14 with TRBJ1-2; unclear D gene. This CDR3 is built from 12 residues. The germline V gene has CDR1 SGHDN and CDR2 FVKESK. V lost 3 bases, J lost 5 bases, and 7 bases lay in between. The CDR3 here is CASSHPGYGYTF. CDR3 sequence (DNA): TGTGCCAGCAGCCACCCCGGGTATGGCTACACCTTC.

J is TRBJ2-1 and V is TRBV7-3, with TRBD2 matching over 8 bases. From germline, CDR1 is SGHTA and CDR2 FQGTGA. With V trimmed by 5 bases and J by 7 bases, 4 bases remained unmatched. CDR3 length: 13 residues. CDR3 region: CASSIGLANEQFF. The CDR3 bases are TGTGCCAGCAGCATCGGACTAGCAAATGAGCAGTTCTTC. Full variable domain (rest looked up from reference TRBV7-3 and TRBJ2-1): GAGVSQTPSNKVTEKGKYVELRCDPISGHTALYWYRQSLGQGPEFLIYFQGTGAADDSGLPNDRFFAVRPEGSVSTLKIQRTERGDSAVYLCASSIGLANEQFFGPGTRLTVL.

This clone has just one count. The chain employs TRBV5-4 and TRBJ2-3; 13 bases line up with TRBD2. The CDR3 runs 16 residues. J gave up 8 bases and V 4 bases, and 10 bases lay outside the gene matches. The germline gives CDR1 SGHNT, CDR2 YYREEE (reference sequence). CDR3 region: CASSGTSGRAGGTQYF. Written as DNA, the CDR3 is TGTGCCAGCAGCGGAACTAGCGGGAGGGCCGGGGGTACGCAGTATTTT.

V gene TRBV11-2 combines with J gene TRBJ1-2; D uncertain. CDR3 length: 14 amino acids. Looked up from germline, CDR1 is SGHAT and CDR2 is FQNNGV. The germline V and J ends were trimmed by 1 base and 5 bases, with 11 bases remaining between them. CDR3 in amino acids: CASSLVVVGYGYTF. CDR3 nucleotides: TGTGCCAGCAGCTTAGTGGTGGTGGGGTATGGCTACACCTTC.

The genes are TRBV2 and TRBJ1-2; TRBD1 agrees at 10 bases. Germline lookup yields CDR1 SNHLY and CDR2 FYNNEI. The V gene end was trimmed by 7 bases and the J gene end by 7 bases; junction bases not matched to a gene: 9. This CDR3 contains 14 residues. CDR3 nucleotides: TGTGCCAGCATCACCGGGACAGGGGAAGGTGGCTACACCTTC. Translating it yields CASITGTGEGGYTF. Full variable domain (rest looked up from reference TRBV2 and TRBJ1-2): EPEVTQTPSHQVTQMGQEVILRCVPISNHLYFYWYRQILGQKVEFLVSFYNNEISEKSEIFDDQFSVERPDGSNFTLKIRSTKLEDSAMYFCASITGTGEGGYTFGSGTRLTVV.

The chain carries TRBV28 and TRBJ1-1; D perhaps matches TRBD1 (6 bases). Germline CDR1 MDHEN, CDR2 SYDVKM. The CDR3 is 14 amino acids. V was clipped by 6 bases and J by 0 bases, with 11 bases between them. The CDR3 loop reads CASRFRDMNTEAFF. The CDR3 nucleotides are TGTGCCAGCAGGTTCAGGGACATGAACACTGAAGCTTTCTTT. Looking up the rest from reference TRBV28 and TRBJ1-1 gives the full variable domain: DVKVTQSSRYLVKRTGEKVFLECVQDMDHENMFWYRQDPGLGLRLIYFSYDVKMKEKGDIPEGYSVSREKKERFSLILESASTNQTSMYLCASRFRDMNTEAFFGQGTRLTVV.

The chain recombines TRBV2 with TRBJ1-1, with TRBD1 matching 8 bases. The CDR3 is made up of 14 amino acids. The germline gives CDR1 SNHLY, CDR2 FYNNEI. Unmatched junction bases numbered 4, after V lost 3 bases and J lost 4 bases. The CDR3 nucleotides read TGTGCCAGCAGTGAGGGACAGGCGTCCACTGAAGCTTTCTTT. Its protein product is CASSEGQASTEAFF.

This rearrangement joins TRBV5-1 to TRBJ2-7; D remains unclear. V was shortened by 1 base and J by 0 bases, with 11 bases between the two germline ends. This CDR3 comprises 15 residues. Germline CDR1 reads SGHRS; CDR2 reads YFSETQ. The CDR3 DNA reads TGCGCCAGCAGCTTGTTTTCCAGGTCCTCCTACGAGCAGTACTTC. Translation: CASSLFSRSSYEQYF.

In nucleotides, the CDR3 is TGTGCCAGCAGCGTAGATCTAGCGGGAGGTTTCTACGAGCAGTACTTC. This gives the protein CASSVDLAGGFYEQYF. The rearrangement joins TRBV9 to TRBJ2-7; the match to TRBD2 covers 11 bases. From germline, CDR1 is SGDLS and CDR2 YYNGEE. Losses at the gene ends were 0 bases for V and 3 bases for J; bases not matched to a gene: 5. The CDR3 spans 16 residues. The variable domain in full, with the rest retrieved from reference TRBV9 and TRBJ2-7, is DSGVTQTPKHLITATGQRVTLRCSPRSGDLSVYWYQQSLDQGLQFLIQYYNGEERAKGNILERFSAQQFPDLHSELNLSSLELGDSALYFCASSVDLAGGFYEQYFGPGTRLTVT.

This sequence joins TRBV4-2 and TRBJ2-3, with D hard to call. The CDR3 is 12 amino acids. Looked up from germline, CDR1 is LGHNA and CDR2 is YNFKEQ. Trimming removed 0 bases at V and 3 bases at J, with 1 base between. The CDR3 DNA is TGTGCCAGCAGCCAAGAGACAGATACGCAGTATTTT. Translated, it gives CASSQETDTQYF.

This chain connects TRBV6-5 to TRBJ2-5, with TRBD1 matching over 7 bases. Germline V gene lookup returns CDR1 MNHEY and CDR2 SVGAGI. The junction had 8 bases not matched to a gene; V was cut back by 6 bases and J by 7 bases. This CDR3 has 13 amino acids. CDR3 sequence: CASSSNRGGTQYF. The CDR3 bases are TGTGCCAGCAGCTCGAACAGGGGCGGGACCCAGTACTTC.

The CDR3 loop is CASSPGGPDAPYYEQYF. CDR3 DNA sequence: TGTGCCAGCAGCCCAGGAGGACCCGACGCTCCTTACTACGAGCAGTACTTC. The V and J genes are TRBV7-2 and TRBJ2-7; D is possibly TRBD2 (5 bases). Germline loops: CDR1 SGHTA, CDR2 FQGNSA. This CDR3 spans 17 amino acids. Trimming shortened V by 5 bases and J by 3 bases, and 23 bases separated the two germline ends.